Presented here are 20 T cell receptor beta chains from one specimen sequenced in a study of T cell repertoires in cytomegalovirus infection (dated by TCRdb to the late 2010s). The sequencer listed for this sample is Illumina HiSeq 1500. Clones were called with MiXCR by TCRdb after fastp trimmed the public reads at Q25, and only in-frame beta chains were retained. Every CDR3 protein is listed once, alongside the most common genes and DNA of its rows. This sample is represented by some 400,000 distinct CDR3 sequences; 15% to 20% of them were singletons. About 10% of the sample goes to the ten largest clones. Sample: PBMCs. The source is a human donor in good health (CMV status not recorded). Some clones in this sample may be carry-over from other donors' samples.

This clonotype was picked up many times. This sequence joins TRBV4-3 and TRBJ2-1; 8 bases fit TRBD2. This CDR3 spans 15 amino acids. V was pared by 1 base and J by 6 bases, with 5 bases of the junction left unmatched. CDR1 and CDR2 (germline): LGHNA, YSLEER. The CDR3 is CASSQGAGGGNEQFF. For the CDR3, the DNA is TGCGCCAGCAGCCAAGGCGCGGGAGGTGGCAATGAGCAGTTCTTC.

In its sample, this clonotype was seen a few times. The CDR3 region is CASSQETGNEQFF. In DNA, the CDR3 is TGCGCCAGCAGCCAAGAAACGGGCAATGAGCAGTTCTTC. This rearrangement joins TRBV4-3 to TRBJ2-1; D not resolved. V lost 0 bases and J 6 bases, leaving 6 bases between the germline ends. The germline CDR1 and CDR2 sequences are LGHNA and YSLEER. CDR3 length: 13 amino acids.

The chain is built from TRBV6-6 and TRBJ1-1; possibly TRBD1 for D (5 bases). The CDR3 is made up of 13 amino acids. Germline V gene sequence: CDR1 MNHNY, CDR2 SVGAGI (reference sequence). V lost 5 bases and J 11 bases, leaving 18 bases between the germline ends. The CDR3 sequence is CASSPLRAGKAFF. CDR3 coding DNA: TGTGCCAGCAGTCCCCTCAGGGCGGGAAAGGCTTTCTTT.

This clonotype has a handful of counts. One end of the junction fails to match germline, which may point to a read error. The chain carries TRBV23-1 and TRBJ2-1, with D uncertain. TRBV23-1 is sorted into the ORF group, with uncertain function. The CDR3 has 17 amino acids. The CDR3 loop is CTSSQWCRSSSYNEQFF. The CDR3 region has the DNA TGCACCAGCAGTCAGTGGTGCAGGTCTAGCTCCTACAATGAGCAGTTCTTC.

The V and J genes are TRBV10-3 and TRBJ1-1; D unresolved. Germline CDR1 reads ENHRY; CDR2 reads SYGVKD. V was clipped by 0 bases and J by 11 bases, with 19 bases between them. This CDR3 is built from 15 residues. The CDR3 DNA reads TGTGCCATCAGTGAGTCTGTTTCATCATCGGGGAACGCTTTCTTT. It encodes CAISESVSSSGNAFF.

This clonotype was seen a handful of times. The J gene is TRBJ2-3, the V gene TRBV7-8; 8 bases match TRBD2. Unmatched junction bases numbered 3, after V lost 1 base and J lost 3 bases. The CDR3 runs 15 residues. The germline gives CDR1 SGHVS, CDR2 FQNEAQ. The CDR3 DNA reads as TGTGCCAGCAGCTTAGTCAAGCGGGGGACAGATACGCAGTATTTT. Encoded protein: CASSLVKRGTDTQYF.

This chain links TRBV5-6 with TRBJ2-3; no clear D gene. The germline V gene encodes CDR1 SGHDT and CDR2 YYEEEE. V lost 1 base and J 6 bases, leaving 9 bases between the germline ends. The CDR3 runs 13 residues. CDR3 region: CASSLTPFDTQYF. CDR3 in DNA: TGTGCCAGCAGCTTGACGCCCTTCGATACGCAGTATTTT.

The CDR3 sequence: CASSQDRLDEQFF. CDR3 bases: TGCGCCAGCAGCCAAGATCGGCTCGATGAGCAGTTCTTC. The chain has TRBV4-1 and TRBJ2-1; no firm D call. This CDR3 comprises 13 residues. Germline V CDR1 and CDR2: MGHRA, YSYEKL. The V gene lost 0 bases and the J gene lost 8 bases, with 8 bases spanning the gap.

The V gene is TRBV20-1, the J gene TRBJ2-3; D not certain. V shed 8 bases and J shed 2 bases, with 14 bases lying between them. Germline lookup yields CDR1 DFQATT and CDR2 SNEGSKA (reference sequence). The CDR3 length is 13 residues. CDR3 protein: CSSRLINTDTQYF. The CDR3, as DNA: TGCAGTTCACGACTCATAAACACAGATACGCAGTATTTT.

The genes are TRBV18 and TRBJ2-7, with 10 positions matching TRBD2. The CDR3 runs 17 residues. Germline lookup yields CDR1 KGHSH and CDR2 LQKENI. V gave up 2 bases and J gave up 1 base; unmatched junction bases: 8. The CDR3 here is CASSPGGGTSASYEQYF. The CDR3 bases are TGTGCCAGCTCACCAGGAGGGGGGACTAGCGCATCCTACGAGCAGTACTTC.

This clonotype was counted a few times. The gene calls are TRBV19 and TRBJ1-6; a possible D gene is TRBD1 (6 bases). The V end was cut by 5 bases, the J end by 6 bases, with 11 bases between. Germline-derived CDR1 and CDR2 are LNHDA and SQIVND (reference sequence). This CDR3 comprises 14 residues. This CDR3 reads CASSSRQANSPLHF. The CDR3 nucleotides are TGTGCCAGTAGTTCCAGACAGGCTAATTCACCCCTCCACTTT.

CDR3 sequence: CSVGVSNRPTDTQYF. As DNA, the CDR3 is TGCAGCGTTGGCGTGTCGAACAGACCCACAGATACGCAGTATTTT. The chain couples TRBV29-1 to TRBJ2-3; D is uncertain. CDR1 SQVTM and CDR2 ANQGSEA come from the germline V gene. CDR3 length: 15 amino acids. With 4 bases removed from V and 2 bases from J, the gap between germline ends came to 16 bases.

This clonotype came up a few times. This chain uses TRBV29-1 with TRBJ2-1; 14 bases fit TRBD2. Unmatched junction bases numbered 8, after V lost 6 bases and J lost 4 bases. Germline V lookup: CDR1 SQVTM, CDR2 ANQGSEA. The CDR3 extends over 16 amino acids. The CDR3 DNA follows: TGCAGCGTCGGCGGGACTAGCGGGGGCCTGTACAATGAGCAGTTCTTC. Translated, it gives CSVGGTSGGLYNEQFF.

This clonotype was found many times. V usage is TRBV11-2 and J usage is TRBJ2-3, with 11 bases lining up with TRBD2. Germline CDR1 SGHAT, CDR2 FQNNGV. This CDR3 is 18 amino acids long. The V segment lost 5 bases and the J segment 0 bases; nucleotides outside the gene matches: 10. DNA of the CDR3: TGTGCCAGCAGCATACTAGCGGGGGCCGATACTAGCACAGATACGCAGTATTTT. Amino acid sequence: CASSILAGADTSTDTQYF.

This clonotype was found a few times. CDR3 region: CASSIPWTDWVYGYTF. The CDR3 bases are TGTGCCAGTAGTATCCCCTGGACAGACTGGGTCTATGGCTACACCTTC. The chain employs TRBV19 and TRBJ1-2, with D perhaps matching TRBD1 (6 bases). The V gene lost 3 bases and the J gene lost 4 bases, with 18 bases spanning the gap. The CDR3 is 16 residues long. Germline assignment: CDR1 LNHDA and CDR2 SQIVND (reference sequence).

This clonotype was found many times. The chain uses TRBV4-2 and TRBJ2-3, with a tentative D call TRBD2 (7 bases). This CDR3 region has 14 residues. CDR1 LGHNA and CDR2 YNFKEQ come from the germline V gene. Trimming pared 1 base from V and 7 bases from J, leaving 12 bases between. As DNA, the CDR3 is TGTGCCAGCAGCCAAGGAGGGGGGGCATATACGCAGTATTTT. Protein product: CASSQGGGAYTQYF.

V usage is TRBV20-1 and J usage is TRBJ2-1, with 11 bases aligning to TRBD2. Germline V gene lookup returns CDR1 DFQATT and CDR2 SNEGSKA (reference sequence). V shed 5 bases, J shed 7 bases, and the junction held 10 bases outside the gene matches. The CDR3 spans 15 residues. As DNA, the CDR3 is TGCAGTGCTCCTTTACTAGCGGGGGCCGGTAATGAGCAGTTCTTC. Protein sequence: CSAPLLAGAGNEQFF.

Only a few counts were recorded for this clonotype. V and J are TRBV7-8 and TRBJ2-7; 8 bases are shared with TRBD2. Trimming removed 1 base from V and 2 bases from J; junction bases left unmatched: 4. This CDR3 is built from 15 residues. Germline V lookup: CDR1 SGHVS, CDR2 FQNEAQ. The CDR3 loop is CASSLVGRGPYEQYF. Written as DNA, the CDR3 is TGTGCCAGCAGCTTAGTCGGGAGGGGACCCTACGAGCAGTACTTC.

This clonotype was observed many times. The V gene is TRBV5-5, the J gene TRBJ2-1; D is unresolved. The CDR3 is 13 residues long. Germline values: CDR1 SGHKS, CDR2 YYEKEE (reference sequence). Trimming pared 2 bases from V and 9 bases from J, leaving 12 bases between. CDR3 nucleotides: TGTGCCAGCAGCTTACCTTCCTACGGTGAGCAGTTCTTC. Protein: CASSLPSYGEQFF.

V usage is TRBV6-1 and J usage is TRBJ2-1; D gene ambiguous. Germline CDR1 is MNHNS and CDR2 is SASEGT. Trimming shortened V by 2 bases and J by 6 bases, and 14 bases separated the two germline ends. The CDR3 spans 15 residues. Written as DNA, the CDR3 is TGTGCCAGCAGTGAATCTCCCTATTGGGTCAATGAGCAGTTCTTC. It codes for CASSESPYWVNEQFF.